The clone carrying this T cell receptor (beta chain) turned up a few times. Its target is unknown. The authors ran a second PCR of 7 to 11 cycles using a sample-barcoded 5' primer and a J-beta primer mix. TCRdb analysed the 5' RACE reads with MiXCR anew, one entry per CDR3 protein. Of about 1.7 million distinct CDR3 sequences in the sample, approximately 28% were seen once. This entry belongs to a study of blood T cells in healthy people across ages. Overall study results and limits: Expanded clonotype changes were possibly confounded by unknown donor CMV status. Getting older went along with TCR beta diversity per million T cells dropping roughly linearly.

The CDR3 sequence is 13 residues long. V lost 4 bases, J lost 6 bases, and 10 bases lay in between. This clonotype was obtained from a woman aged 25 to 39 in good health. Sequencing was done on a sample of blood. The chain couples TRBV12-3 or TRBV12-4 to TRBJ2-4; maybe TRBD2 (6 bases). The CDR3 DNA reads as TGTGCCAGCAGTTCCCTCGGGGGAAACATTCAGTACTTC. Amino acids: CASSSLGGNIQYF.